One and the same sample provided the 32 T cell receptor beta chains below, sequenced in a study of T cell responses to AZD1222 COVID-19 vaccine (dated by TCRdb to 2020 to 2022). Preparation of the library involved the immunoSEQ multiplex PCR assay. TCRdb stores this immuneACCESS table with in-frame sequences only. Part of the clones is absent; in the studies checked, under half of the shortfall reflects unresolved V genes, and no reason is known for the rest. The sample yields about 90,000 clones; around nine tenths were counted once. The top ten constitute under 20% of the sample. What this sample's time point label stands for: baseline before first vaccination. The sample was peripheral blood, taken on day 0 of AZD1222 vaccination. Every receptor here comes from an adult in good health.

The chain has TRBV29-1 and TRBJ1-2, with unresolved D. This CDR3 spans 11 amino acids. Between the trimmed V and J ends, which lost 4 bases and 2 bases, there was a span of 5 bases. CDR1 is SQVTM and CDR2 is ANQGSEA in the germline V gene. CDR3 coding DNA: TGCAGCGTTGTGCAGAACTATGGCTACACCTTC. This codes for CSVVQNYGYTF.

This sequence joins TRBV28 and TRBJ2-7; D is uncertain. The length of the CDR3 is 11 residues. V lost 8 bases and J lost 3, with 8 bases in between. Germline-derived CDR1 and CDR2 are MDHEN and SYDVKM. DNA for the CDR3: TGTGCCAGCGGGTGGTTCTACGAGCAGTACTTC. Its translation is CASGWFYEQYF.

The genes are TRBV10-3 and TRBJ2-5, with D possibly TRBD1 on 6 matching bases. The germline CDR1 and CDR2 sequences are ENHRY and SYGVKD. The CDR3 loop spans 14 amino acids. The germline V and J ends were trimmed by 4 bases and 1 base, with 10 bases remaining between them. The CDR3 DNA is TGTGCCATCAGTGGGGGACACCTCCAAGAGACCCAGTACTTC. It encodes CAISGGHLQETQYF.

The CDR3 here is CASSYTKLYEQYF. As DNA, the CDR3 is TGTGCCAGCAGCTATACTAAACTCTACGAGCAGTACTTC. V gene TRBV7-2 combines with J gene TRBJ2-7, with no clear D. The CDR3 covers 13 residues. The V end lost 4 bases, the J end lost 3 bases, and 10 bases lay between the germline ends. Germline V lookup: CDR1 SGHTA, CDR2 FQGNSA.

This chain connects TRBV9 to TRBJ1-2, with 7 bases matching TRBD1. From germline, CDR1 is SGDLS and CDR2 YYNGEE. J gave up 8 bases and V 0 bases, and 7 bases lay outside the gene matches. CDR3 length: 14 amino acids. CDR3 region: CASSVGEGAGGYTF. As DNA, the CDR3 is TGTGCCAGCAGCGTAGGTGAGGGGGCGGGAGGCTACACCTTC.

The chain is built from TRBV4-2 and TRBJ2-1, with TRBD2 matching 15 bases. The CDR3 covers 17 residues. Germline loops: CDR1 LGHNA, CDR2 YNFKEQ. V lost 4 bases to trimming and J lost 8 bases; unmatched junction nucleotides: 9. The CDR3 here is CASSLGTSGRSSDEQFF. The CDR3 bases are TGTGCCAGCAGCCTTGGGACTAGCGGGAGGTCATCTGATGAGCAGTTCTTC.

V and J are TRBV9 and TRBJ2-3; TRBD1 aligns across 10 bases. The CDR3 length is 15 residues. V trimming: 3 bases; J trimming: 4 bases; junction bases outside the gene matches: 5. Germline V gene lookup returns CDR1 SGDLS and CDR2 YYNGEE. The CDR3 protein is CASSARDRGADTQYF. CDR3 in DNA: TGTGCCAGCAGCGCCCGGGACAGGGGTGCAGATACGCAGTATTTT. Filled out from reference TRBV9 and TRBJ2-3, the complete variable domain reads DSGVTQTPKHLITATGQRVTLRCSPRSGDLSVYWYQQSLDQGLQFLIQYYNGEERAKGNILERFSAQQFPDLHSELNLSSLELGDSALYFCASSARDRGADTQYFGPGTRLTVL.

The chain recombines TRBV7-8 with TRBJ1-2; D unresolved. Trimming removed 0 bases at V and 9 bases at J, with 8 bases between. From germline, CDR1 is SGHVS and CDR2 FQNEAQ. The CDR3 sequence is 12 residues long. The CDR3 here is CASSLAKLSYTF. The CDR3 DNA is TGTGCCAGCAGCTTAGCTAAGCTCAGCTACACCTTC. The full variable domain, completed using reference TRBV7-8 and TRBJ1-2, is GAGVSQSPRYKVAKRGQDVALRCDPISGHVSLFWYQQALGQGPEFLTYFQNEAQLDKSGLPSDRFFAERPEGSVSTLKIQRTQQEDSAVYLCASSLAKLSYTFGSGTRLTVV.

V is TRBV6-5 and J is TRBJ2-1; D unclear. Germline CDR1 MNHEY, CDR2 SVGAGI. V dropped 8 bases and J dropped 6 bases, with 11 bases sitting between them. This CDR3 is 12 amino acids long. CDR3 nucleotide sequence: TGTGCCAGCCTAAGACACTCCAATGAGCAGTTCTTC. Translated, it gives CASLRHSNEQFF.

This clone was recorded a few times. This sequence joins TRBV5-4 and TRBJ1-6, with a tentative D call TRBD1 (6 bases). V gave up 4 bases and J gave up 7 bases, with 9 bases separating them. Germline V gene lookup returns CDR1 SGHNT and CDR2 YYREEE (reference sequence). The CDR3 is 13 amino acids. The CDR3 loop reads CASSLDRNSPLHF. In DNA form, the CDR3 reads TGTGCCAGCAGCCTCGACAGGAATTCACCCCTCCACTTT.

This chain links TRBV7-9 with TRBJ1-6, with D maybe TRBD1 (6 bases). Trimming removed 8 bases from V and 7 bases from J, with 12 bases in between. The CDR3 is made up of 13 amino acids. CDR1 SEHNR and CDR2 FQNEAQ come from the germline V gene (reference sequence). The CDR3 loop is CASVGQGNSPLHF. In DNA form, the CDR3 reads TGTGCCAGCGTTGGGCAGGGGAATTCACCCCTCCACTTT.

This chain connects TRBV4-2 to TRBJ2-1; 11 positions match TRBD2. There are 14 residues in the CDR3. The V segment lost 7 bases and the J segment 8 bases; nucleotides outside the gene matches: 7. Germline lookup yields CDR1 LGHNA and CDR2 YNFKEQ. DNA for the CDR3: TGTGCCAGCACCCCTCTAGCGGGAGGCTATGAGCAGTTCTTC. Residues: CASTPLAGGYEQFF.

V and J are TRBV5-1 and TRBJ1-6, with a weak D call TRBD1 (6 bases). Germline-derived CDR1 and CDR2 are SGHRS and YFSETQ. V was trimmed by 0 bases and J by 8 bases, leaving 9 bases between them. The CDR3 runs 14 residues. Here the CDR3 DNA reads TGCGCCAGCAGCTTGGGGACAGCCGATTCACCCCTCCACTTT. Protein: CASSLGTADSPLHF.

This clone was counted a single time. As DNA, the CDR3 is TGTGCCAGCAGACCGACTAGCGGGAGGTACGAGCAGTACTTC. It codes for CASRPTSGRYEQYF. The chain carries TRBV11-2 and TRBJ2-7; 13 nucleotides align to TRBD2. Germline values: CDR1 SGHAT, CDR2 FQNNGV. The CDR3 is 14 residues long. V was pared by 6 bases and J by 4 bases, with 3 bases of the junction left unmatched. Supplemented by reference TRBV11-2 and TRBJ2-7, the full variable domain reads EAGVAQSPRYKIIEKRQSVAFWCNPISGHATLYWYQQILGQGPKLLIQFQNNGVVDDSQLPKDRFSAERLKGVDSTLKIQPAKLEDSAVYLCASRPTSGRYEQYFGPGTRLTVT.

The chain links TRBV28 to TRBJ2-7, with D perhaps matching TRBD2 (6 bases). V gave up 10 bases and J gave up 6 bases, with 25 bases separating them. This CDR3 has 15 residues. Germline V gene sequence: CDR1 MDHEN, CDR2 SYDVKM. CDR3 amino acids: CANARGGHSWGEQYF. As DNA, the CDR3 is TGTGCCAACGCGCGGGGAGGACACTCTTGGGGCGAGCAGTACTTC. Looking up the rest from reference TRBV28 and TRBJ2-7 gives the full variable domain: DVKVTQSSRYLVKRTGEKVFLECVQDMDHENMFWYRQDPGLGLRLIYFSYDVKMKEKGDIPEGYSVSREKKERFSLILESASTNQTSMYLCANARGGHSWGEQYFGPGTRLTVT.

The gene calls are TRBV19 and TRBJ2-2; weak D call: TRBD1 (6 bases). Trimming took off 3 bases at V and 5 bases at J, with 10 bases between the two ends. The CDR3 totals 14 residues. Germline V gene data show CDR1 as LNHDA and CDR2 as SQIVND (reference sequence). The chain's CDR3 is CASSIGQPTGELFF. The CDR3 DNA is TGTGCCAGTAGTATTGGACAGCCAACCGGGGAGCTGTTTTTT.

The rearrangement uses TRBV18 and TRBJ1-5; 9 nucleotides line up with TRBD1. CDR3 length equals 15 residues. Losses at the gene ends were 3 bases for V and 4 bases for J; bases not matched to a gene: 4. Germline V gene lookup returns CDR1 KGHSH and CDR2 LQKENI. The CDR3 sequence is CASSPGTGKNQPQHF. The CDR3 DNA is TGTGCCAGCTCACCGGGGACAGGGAAGAATCAGCCCCAGCATTTT.

The V and J genes are TRBV11-2 and TRBJ2-2; 10 nucleotides match TRBD1. This CDR3 spans 16 amino acids. The germline CDR1 and CDR2 sequences are SGHAT and FQNNGV. V shed 1 base, J shed 6 bases, and the junction held 5 bases outside the gene matches. CDR3 DNA: TGTGCCAGCAGCTTAGCGGGACAGGGGTTTGCCGGGGAGCTGTTTTTT. Translating gives CASSLAGQGFAGELFF.

The gene calls are TRBV7-9 and TRBJ1-2, with 8 positions matching TRBD1. Trimming took 4 bases from V and 0 from J; bases not matched to a gene: 13. Germline CDR1 is SEHNR and CDR2 is FQNEAQ (reference sequence). The CDR3 is made up of 18 amino acids. In nucleotides, the CDR3 is TGTGCCAGCAGCTCACCGCCCGGCCAGGGGGCTGCTAACTATGGCTACACCTTC. It specifies CASSSPPGQGAANYGYTF. Complete variable domain (other parts from reference TRBV7-9 and TRBJ1-2): DTGVSQNPRHKITKRGQNVTFRCDPISEHNRLYWYRQTLGQGPEFLTYFQNEAQLEKSRLLSDRFSAERPKGSFSTLEIQRTEQGDSAMYLCASSSPPGQGAANYGYTFGSGTRLTVV.

V gene TRBV28 combines with J gene TRBJ1-2; D unresolved. This CDR3 contains 14 residues. The V end lost 6 bases, the J end lost 2 bases, and 13 bases lay between the germline ends. Germline CDR1 MDHEN, CDR2 SYDVKM. The CDR3 nucleotides read TGTGCCAGCAGCCTCCCTATGCTAAACTATGGCTACACCTTC. Translated: CASSLPMLNYGYTF.

The rearrangement joins TRBV6-4 to TRBJ2-5; D perhaps matches TRBD2 (5 bases). The CDR3 spans 13 residues. Trimming took 4 bases from V and 5 from J, leaving 11 bases between them. The germline CDR1 and CDR2 sequences are MRHNA and SNTAGT. The CDR3 here is CASSGNRGETQYF. The CDR3 DNA reads TGTGCCAGCAGTGGTAACAGAGGGGAGACCCAGTACTTC.

The V gene is TRBV11-2, the J gene TRBJ1-2; perhaps TRBD1 as D (5 bases). Per the germline V gene, CDR1 is SGHAT and CDR2 is FQNNGV. The CDR3 has 13 residues. The germline V and J ends were trimmed by 5 bases and 5 bases, with 12 bases remaining between them. CDR3 sequence: CASSPDGGYGYTF. The DNA for the CDR3 is TGTGCCAGCAGCCCCGACGGGGGTTATGGCTACACCTTC.

J is TRBJ2-1 and V is TRBV3-1 (or the pseudogene TRBV3-2); 10 bases line up with TRBD2. This CDR3 has 17 residues. With V trimmed by 1 base and J by 6 bases, 9 bases remained unmatched. Germline CDR1 and CDR2: LGHDT and YNNKEL (reference sequence). CDR3 protein: CASSQVTSGKRGNEQFF. In DNA form, the CDR3 reads TGTGCCAGCAGCCAAGTTACTAGCGGGAAGAGGGGCAATGAGCAGTTCTTC.

This chain links TRBV19 with TRBJ1-5, with a weak D call TRBD1 (6 bases). From germline, CDR1 is LNHDA and CDR2 SQIVND (reference sequence). Between the trimmed V and J ends, which lost 3 bases and 6 bases, there was a span of 15 bases. This CDR3 has 15 residues. The CDR3 sequence: CASSMKEGGSQPQHF. Written as DNA, the CDR3 is TGTGCCAGTAGTATGAAGGAGGGGGGCAGTCAGCCCCAGCATTTT. Filled out from reference TRBV19 and TRBJ1-5, the complete variable domain reads DGGITQSPKYLFRKEGQNVTLSCEQNLNHDAMYWYRQDPGQGLRLIYYSQIVNDFQKGDIAEGYSVSREKKESFPLTVTSAQKNPTAFYLCASSMKEGGSQPQHFGDGTRLSIL.

The chain is built from TRBV7-3 and TRBJ1-2, with D possibly matching TRBD1 (5 bases). Trimming pared 0 bases from V and 8 bases from J, leaving 13 bases between. CDR1 and CDR2 from the germline V gene are SGHTA and FQGTGA. The length of the CDR3 is 14 residues. The CDR3 loop reads CASSLTSGTGGYTF. The CDR3 coding sequence is TGTGCCAGCAGCTTAACGTCCGGGACGGGAGGCTACACCTTC.

About this clone itself: At one end the junction does not follow the germline gene, possibly because of a read error. The rearrangement joins TRBV7-9 to TRBJ2-3, with 10 bases identical to TRBD2. The CDR3 spans 18 residues. Germline values: CDR1 SEHNR, CDR2 FQNEAQ (reference sequence). The CDR3 nucleotides are TGTGCCAGCACCTTACGGGGCGGAGCGAGCGGGAGGGCCGGAACGCAGTATTTT. Translation: CASTLRGGASGRAGTQYF.

The chain links TRBV7-9 to TRBJ2-5; a possible D gene is TRBD1 (6 bases). The CDR3 has 13 amino acids. Trimming shortened V by 6 bases and J by 1 base, and 9 bases separated the two germline ends. Germline V lookup: CDR1 SEHNR, CDR2 FQNEAQ (reference sequence). The CDR3 sequence is CASRRDTQETQYF. The CDR3 region has the DNA TGTGCCAGCAGACGGGACACCCAAGAGACCCAGTACTTC.

The rearrangement uses TRBV7-9 and TRBJ2-7, with a tentative D call TRBD2 (6 bases). The CDR3 covers 15 residues. Trimming cost V 2 bases and J 4 bases, with 15 bases left between them. CDR1 and CDR2 (germline): SEHNR, FQNEAQ (reference sequence). CDR3 in DNA: TGTGCCAGCAGCTTAAAGGCGGGGCCCGGGTACGAGCAGTACTTC. Encoded protein: CASSLKAGPGYEQYF.

The gene calls are TRBV19 and TRBJ1-1, with D possibly being TRBD1 (6 bases). The CDR3 length is 15 residues. Trimming shortened V by 1 base and J by 3 bases, and 12 bases separated the two germline ends. Germline lookup yields CDR1 LNHDA and CDR2 SQIVND (reference sequence). The CDR3 nucleotides read TGTGCCAGTAGTATAGCGGGCCGGGGGCACACTGAAGCTTTCTTT. It is translated as CASSIAGRGHTEAFF.

The chain recombines TRBV5-1 with TRBJ1-3; maybe TRBD1 (6 bases). Germline CDR1 and CDR2: SGHRS and YFSETQ. The CDR3 runs to 17 residues. V gave up 4 bases and J gave up 0 bases, with 17 bases separating them. CDR3 sequence: CASSPMRDTSSGNTIYF. Here the CDR3 DNA reads TGCGCCAGCAGCCCCATGCGGGACACGAGCTCTGGAAACACCATATATTTT.

J is TRBJ1-2 and V is TRBV7-9; 11 nucleotides agree with TRBD1. This CDR3 contains 15 residues. Germline V CDR1 and CDR2: SEHNR, FQNEAQ (reference sequence). V trimming: 1 base; J trimming: 4 bases; junction bases outside the gene matches: 2. In DNA form, the CDR3 reads TGTGCCAGCAGCTTAGGGACAGGGGGCGGCTATGGCTACACCTTC. Its translation: CASSLGTGGGYGYTF.

This clone was recorded only once. The chain joins TRBV3-1 (or the pseudogene TRBV3-2) to TRBJ1-1, with D perhaps TRBD1 (6 bases). V was cut by 5 bases and J by 2 bases, with 12 bases left in between. Germline V gene sequence: CDR1 LGHDT, CDR2 YNNKEL (reference sequence). This CDR3 is 14 amino acids long. The CDR3 sequence is CASSRSGGNTEAFF. DNA for the CDR3: TGTGCCAGCAGCAGATCCGGGGGCAACACTGAAGCTTTCTTT.